The T cell receptor beta chain under discussion was sequenced for a study of blood T cells in healthy people across ages. This CDR3 has 17 amino acids. V trimming: 5 bases; J trimming: 4 bases; junction bases outside the gene matches: 14. Per the germline V gene, CDR1 is DFQATT and CDR2 is SNEGSKA (reference sequence). A second PCR, run for about 7 to 12 cycles, used a sample-barcoded 5' primer plus a J-beta primer mix. TCRdb reprocessed the 5' RACE reads via MiXCR and lists one record per CDR3 protein. In the table there are fewer than 600,000 distinct CDR3 sequences, roughly a quarter of which are singletons. The same sample was also studied in work on T cells of mothers and their children.

The gene calls are TRBV20-1 and TRBJ2-7; 13 nucleotides align to TRBD2. The material sequenced was blood. The TCR sequence derives from a boy younger than 10 in good health. CDR3 sequence: CSAFEGTSGIFGYEQYF. DNA of the CDR3: TGCAGTGCTTTCGAGGGGACTAGCGGGATTTTCGGATACGAGCAGTACTTC.